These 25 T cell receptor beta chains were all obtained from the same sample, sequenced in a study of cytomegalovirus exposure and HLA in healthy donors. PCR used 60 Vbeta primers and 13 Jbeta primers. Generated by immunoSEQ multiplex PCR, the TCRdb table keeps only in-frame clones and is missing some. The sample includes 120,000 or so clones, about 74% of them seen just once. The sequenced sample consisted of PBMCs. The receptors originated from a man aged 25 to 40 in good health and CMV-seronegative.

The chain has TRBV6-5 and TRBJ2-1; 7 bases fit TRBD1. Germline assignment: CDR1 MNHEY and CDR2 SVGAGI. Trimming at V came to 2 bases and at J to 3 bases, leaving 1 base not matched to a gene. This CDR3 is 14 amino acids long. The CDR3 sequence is CASSYGDSYNEQFF. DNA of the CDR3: TGTGCCAGCAGTTACGGGGACAGCTACAATGAGCAGTTCTTC.

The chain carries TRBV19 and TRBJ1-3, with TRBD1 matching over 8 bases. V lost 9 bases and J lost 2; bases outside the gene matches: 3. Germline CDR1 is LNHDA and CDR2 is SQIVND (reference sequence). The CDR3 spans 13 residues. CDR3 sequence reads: CASGQGAGNTIYF. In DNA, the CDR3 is TGTGCCAGCGGACAGGGAGCTGGAAACACCATATATTTT.

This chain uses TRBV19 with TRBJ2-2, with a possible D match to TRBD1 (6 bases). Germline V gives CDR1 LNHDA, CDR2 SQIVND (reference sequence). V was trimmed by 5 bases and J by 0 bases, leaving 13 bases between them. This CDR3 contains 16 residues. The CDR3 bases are TGTGCCAGTAGTTTCCGCCGGGACACGAACACCGGGGAGCTGTTTTTT. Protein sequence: CASSFRRDTNTGELFF.

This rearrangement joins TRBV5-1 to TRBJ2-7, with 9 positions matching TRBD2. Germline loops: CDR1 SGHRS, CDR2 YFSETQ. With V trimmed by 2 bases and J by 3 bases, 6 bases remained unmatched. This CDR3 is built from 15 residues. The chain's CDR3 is CASSLPTSGVYEQYF. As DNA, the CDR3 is TGCGCCAGCAGCTTACCGACTAGCGGAGTCTACGAGCAGTACTTC.

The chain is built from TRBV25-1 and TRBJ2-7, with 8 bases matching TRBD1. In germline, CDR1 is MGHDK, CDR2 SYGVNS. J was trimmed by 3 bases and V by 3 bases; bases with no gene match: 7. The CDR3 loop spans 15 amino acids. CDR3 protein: CASSDPGQAIYEQYF. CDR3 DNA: TGTGCCAGCAGTGACCCGGGACAGGCGATCTACGAGCAGTACTTC.

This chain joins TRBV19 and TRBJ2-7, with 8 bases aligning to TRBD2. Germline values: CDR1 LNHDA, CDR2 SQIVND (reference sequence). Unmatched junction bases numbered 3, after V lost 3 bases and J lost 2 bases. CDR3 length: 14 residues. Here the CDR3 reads CASSMTAGAYEQYF. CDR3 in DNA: TGTGCCAGTAGTATGACAGCGGGAGCCTACGAGCAGTACTTC.

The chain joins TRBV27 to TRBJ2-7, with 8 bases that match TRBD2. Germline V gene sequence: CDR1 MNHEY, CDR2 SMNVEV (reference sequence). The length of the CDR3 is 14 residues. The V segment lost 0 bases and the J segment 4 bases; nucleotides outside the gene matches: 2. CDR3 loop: CASSLSPSGYEQYF. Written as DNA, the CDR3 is TGTGCCAGCAGTTTATCCCCTAGCGGGTACGAGCAGTACTTC.

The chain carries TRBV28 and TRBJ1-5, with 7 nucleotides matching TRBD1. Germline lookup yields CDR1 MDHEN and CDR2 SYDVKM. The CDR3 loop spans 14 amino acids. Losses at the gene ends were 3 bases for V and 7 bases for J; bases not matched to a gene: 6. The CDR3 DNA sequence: TGTGCCAGCAGTTTTTCAGGGGGTTGGCAGCCCCAGCATTTT. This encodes CASSFSGGWQPQHF.

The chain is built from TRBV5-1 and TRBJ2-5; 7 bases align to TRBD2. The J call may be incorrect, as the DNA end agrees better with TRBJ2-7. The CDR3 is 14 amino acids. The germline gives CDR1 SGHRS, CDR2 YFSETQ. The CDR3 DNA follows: TGCGCCAGCAGGCTAGCGGATCCGTCGCACGAGCAGTACTTC. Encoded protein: CASRLADPSHEQYF.

CDR3 bases: TGTGCCAGCTCACCTACTCTAAGGACAGGGCAGTACTTC. Its translation: CASSPTLRTGQYF. The genes are TRBV18 and TRBJ2-7; 7 bases line up with TRBD1. The CDR3 is made up of 13 amino acids. Germline assignment: CDR1 KGHSH and CDR2 LQKENI. Unmatched junction bases numbered 8, after V lost 3 bases and J lost 9 bases.

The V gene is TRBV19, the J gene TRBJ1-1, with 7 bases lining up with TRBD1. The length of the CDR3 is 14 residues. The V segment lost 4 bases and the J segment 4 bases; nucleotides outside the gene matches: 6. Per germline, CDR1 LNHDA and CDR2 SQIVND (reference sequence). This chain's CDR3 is CASSTGDRATEAFF. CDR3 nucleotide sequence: TGTGCCAGTAGTACAGGAGACAGGGCCACTGAAGCTTTCTTT.

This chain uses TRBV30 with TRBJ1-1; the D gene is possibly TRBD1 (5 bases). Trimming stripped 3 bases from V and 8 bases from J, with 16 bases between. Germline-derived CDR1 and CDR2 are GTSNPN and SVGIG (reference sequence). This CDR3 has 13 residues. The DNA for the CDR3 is TGTGCCTGGAGCGTACAGGTAATAACGGAAGCTTTCTTT. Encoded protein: CAWSVQVITEAFF.

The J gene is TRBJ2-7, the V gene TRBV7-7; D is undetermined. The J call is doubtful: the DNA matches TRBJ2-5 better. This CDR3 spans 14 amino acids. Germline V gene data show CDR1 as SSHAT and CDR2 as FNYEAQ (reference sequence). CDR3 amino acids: CASSLSQAQETQYF. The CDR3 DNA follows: TGTGCCAGCAGCCTATCGCAGGCCCAAGAGACCCAGTACTTC.

CDR3 protein: CASSSYSSGTGETQYF. The CDR3, as DNA: TGTGCCAGCAGCTCCTATTCCTCCGGGACAGGGGAGACCCAGTACTTC. The chain carries TRBV11-1 and TRBJ2-5; TRBD1 agrees at 9 bases. The germline gives CDR1 SGHAT, CDR2 FQDESV (reference sequence). Trimming took 4 bases from V and 5 from J; bases not matched to a gene: 11. This CDR3 is 16 amino acids long.

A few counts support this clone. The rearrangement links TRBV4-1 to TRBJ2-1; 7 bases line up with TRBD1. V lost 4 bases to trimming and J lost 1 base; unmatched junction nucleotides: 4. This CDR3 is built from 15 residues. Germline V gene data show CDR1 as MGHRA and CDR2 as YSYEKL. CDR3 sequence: CASSPGQKSYNEQFF. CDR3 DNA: TGCGCCAGCAGCCCGGGACAGAAGTCCTACAATGAGCAGTTCTTC.

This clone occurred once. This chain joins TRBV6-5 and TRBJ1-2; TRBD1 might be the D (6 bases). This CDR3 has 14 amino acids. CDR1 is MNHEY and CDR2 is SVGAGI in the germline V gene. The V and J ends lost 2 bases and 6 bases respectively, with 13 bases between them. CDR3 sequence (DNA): TGTGCCAGCAGTTACGCCAGGGGCAGCAATGGCTACACCTTC. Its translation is CASSYARGSNGYTF.

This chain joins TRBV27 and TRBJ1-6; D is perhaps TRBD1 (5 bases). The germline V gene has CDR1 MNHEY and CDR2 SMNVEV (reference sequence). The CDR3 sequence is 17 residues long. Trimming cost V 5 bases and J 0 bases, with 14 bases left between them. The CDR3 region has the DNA TGTGCCAGCAGTCTTGGGACTCCGAGCTCCTATAATTCACCCCTCCACTTT. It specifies CASSLGTPSSYNSPLHF.

CDR3 loop: CASSLPPGVTIQPQHF. CDR3 coding DNA: TGTGCCAGCAGTTTACCCCCAGGGGTAACCATTCAGCCCCAGCATTTT. V usage is TRBV28 and J usage is TRBJ1-5; possible D gene TRBD1, 6 bases. This CDR3 contains 16 residues. Germline assignment: CDR1 MDHEN and CDR2 SYDVKM. The V end lost 2 bases, the J end lost 6 bases, and 17 bases lay between the germline ends.

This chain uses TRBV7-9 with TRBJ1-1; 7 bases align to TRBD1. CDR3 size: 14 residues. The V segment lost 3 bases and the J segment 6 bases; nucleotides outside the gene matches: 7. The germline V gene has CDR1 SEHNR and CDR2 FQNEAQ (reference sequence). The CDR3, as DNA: TGTGCCAGCAGCTTCGTCAGGGGGGATGCTGAAGCTTTCTTT. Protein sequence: CASSFVRGDAEAFF.

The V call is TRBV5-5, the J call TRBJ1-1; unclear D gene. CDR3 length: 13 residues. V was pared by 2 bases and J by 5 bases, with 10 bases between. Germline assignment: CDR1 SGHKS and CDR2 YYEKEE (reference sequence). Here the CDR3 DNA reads TGTGCCAGCAGCTTTAGTACACAGACTGAAGCTTTCTTT. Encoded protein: CASSFSTQTEAFF.

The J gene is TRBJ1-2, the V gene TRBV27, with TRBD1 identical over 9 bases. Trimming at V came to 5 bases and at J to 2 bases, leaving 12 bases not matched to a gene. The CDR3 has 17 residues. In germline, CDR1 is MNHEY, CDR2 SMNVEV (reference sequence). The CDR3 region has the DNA TGTGCCAGCAGTCCTCTGGGACAGGGAAGAACAAACTATGGCTACACCTTC. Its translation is CASSPLGQGRTNYGYTF.

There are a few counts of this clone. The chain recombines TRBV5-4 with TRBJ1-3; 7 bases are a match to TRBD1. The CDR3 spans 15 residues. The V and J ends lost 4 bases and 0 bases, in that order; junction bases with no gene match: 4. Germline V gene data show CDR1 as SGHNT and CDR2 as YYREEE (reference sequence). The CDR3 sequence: CASSLTGNSGNTIYF. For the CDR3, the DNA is TGTGCCAGCAGCCTGACAGGGAACTCTGGAAACACCATATATTTT.

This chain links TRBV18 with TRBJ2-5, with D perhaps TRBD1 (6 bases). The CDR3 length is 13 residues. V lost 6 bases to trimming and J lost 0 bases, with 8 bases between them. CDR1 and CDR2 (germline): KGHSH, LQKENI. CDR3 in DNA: TGTGCCAGCTCTCACAGGGACCAAGAGACCCAGTACTTC. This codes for CASSHRDQETQYF.

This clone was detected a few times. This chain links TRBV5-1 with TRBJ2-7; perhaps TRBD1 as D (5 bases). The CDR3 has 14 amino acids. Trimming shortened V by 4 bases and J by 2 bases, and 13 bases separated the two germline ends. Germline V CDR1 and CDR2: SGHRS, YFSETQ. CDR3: CASSLEQGAYEQYF. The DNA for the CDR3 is TGCGCCAGCAGCCTTGAGCAGGGCGCCTACGAGCAGTACTTC.

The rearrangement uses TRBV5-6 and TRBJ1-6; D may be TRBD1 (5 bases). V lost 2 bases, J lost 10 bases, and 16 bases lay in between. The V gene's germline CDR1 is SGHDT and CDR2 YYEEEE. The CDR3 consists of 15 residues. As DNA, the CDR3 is TGTGCCAGCAGCTTTGTGGGCAGGGAAGTCTCACCCCTCCACTTT. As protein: CASSFVGREVSPLHF.